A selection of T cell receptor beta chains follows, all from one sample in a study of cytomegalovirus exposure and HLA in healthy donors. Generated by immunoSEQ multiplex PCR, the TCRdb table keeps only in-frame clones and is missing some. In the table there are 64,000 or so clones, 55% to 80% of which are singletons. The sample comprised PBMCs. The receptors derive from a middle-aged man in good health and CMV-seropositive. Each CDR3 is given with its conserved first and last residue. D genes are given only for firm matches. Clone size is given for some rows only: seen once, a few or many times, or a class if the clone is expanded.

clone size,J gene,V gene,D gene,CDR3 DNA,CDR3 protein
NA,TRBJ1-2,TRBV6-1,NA,TGTGCCAGCGCCGCGGGAGAGGTCGGCTACACCTTC,CASAAGEVGYTF
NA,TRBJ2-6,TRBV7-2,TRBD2,TGTGCCAGCAGCTTAGGGACTAGCGGGATTGGGGCCAACGTCCTGACTTTC,CASSLGTSGIGANVLTF
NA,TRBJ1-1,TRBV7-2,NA,TGTGCCAGCAGGCGACAGAACACTGAAGCTTTCTTT,CASRRQNTEAFF
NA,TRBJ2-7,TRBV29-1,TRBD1,TGCAGCGTTAAGGGACAGGCAAGCGACGAGCAGTACTTC,CSVKGQASDEQYF
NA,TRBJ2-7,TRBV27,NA,TGTGCCAGCAGTTCCCCGGGGAACGAGCAGTACTTC,CASSSPGNEQYF
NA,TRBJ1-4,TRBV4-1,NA,TGCGCCAGCAGCCAATATCCGGACTATAATGAAAAACTGTTTTTT,CASSQYPDYNEKLFF
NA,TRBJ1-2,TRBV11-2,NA,TGTGCCAGCAGCTTCAGGGGTGAATATGGCTACACCTTC,CASSFRGEYGYTF
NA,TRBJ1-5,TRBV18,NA,TGTGCCAGCTCGCTCAGGGGTCAGCCCCAGCATTTT,CASSLRGQPQHF
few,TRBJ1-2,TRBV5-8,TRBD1,TGTGCCAGCAGCCTTTCAGTACACAGGGGATCTAACTATGGCTACACCTTC,CASSLSVHRGSNYGYTF
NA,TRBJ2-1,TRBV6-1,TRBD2,TGTGCCAGCAGTCGTGACGGGAGGGCCGACTATGAGCAGTTCTTC,CASSRDGRADYEQFF
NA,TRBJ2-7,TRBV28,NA,TGTGCCAGCAGTTTAGGCGGGCGGATACCCCCCTACGAGCAGTACTTC,CASSLGGRIPPYEQYF
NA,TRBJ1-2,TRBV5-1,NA,TGCGCCAGCAGCTTGGAATCGCGGTATGGCTACACCTTC,CASSLESRYGYTF
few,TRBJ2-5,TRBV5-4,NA,TGTGCCAGCAGCTTGGAGTCAGGGTGGGAGACCCAGTACTTC,CASSLESGWETQYF
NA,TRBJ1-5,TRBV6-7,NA,TGTGCCAGCAGTTACCCCCAGGGGCGTTATCAGCCCCAGCATTTT,CASSYPQGRYQPQHF
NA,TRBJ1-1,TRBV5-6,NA,TGTGCCAGCAGAGTTTCAACCACGGCGGGGGCAGGCACTGAAGCTTTCTTT,CASRVSTTAGAGTEAFF
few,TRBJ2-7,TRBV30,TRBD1,TGTGCCTGGGGGACAGGGCCGTCCTACGAGCAGTACTTC,CAWGTGPSYEQYF
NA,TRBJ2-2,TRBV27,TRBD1,TGTGCCAGCAGTAAACAGGGGTCCACCGGGGAGCTGTTTTTT,CASSKQGSTGELFF